This T cell receptor (beta chain) was identified during a study of blood T cell repertoires in COVID-19. Measured with immunoSEQ multiplex PCR; TCRdb has only the in-frame clones, and not every one. Of around 500,000 clones detected, around nine tenths appear once; the ten largest clones hold 1.5% to 2%. This CDR3 region has 13 residues. Germline loops: CDR1 SQVTM, CDR2 ANQGSEA. Germline trimming cut 6 bases from V and 6 bases from J; bases unmatched to any gene: 8. Input material: PBMCs or T cells enriched from blood (not recorded which). The chain combines TRBV29-1 with TRBJ2-7; 10 bases align to TRBD1. This TCR came from a woman in her thirties or forties who had recovered from COVID-19. CDR3 region: CSVGGTGVFEQYF. In DNA form, the CDR3 reads TGCAGCGTGGGGGGGACAGGGGTCTTCGAGCAGTACTTC.